These T cell receptor beta chains were read from a single sample in a study of blood T cell repertoires in COVID-19. Clones were read by immunoSEQ multiplex PCR, and TCRdb kept only the in-frame ones, dropping some. This table has around 250,000 clones, approximately 81% appearing once. The sequencing sample was made of peripheral blood. The source of these receptors is a woman under 30 with acute or convalescent COVID-19. Both conserved end residues are trimmed from each CDR3. D genes are given only for firm matches. Clone size, where shown, is once, few, many, or a class for clones that have expanded.

V,size,D,J,CDR3
TRBV23-1,-,TRBD1,TRBJ2-1,ASSPRTGGRFGPYNEQF
TRBV18,-,TRBD1,TRBJ1-6,ASSPLTGENSPLH
TRBV4-2,-,-,TRBJ1-1,ASSQAWSVEAF
TRBV9,-,-,TRBJ2-5,ASSDGDPRGQY
TRBV9,-,TRBD1,TRBJ2-2,ASSAQGQGNTGELF
TRBV7-8,-,-,TRBJ1-1,ASSSGLLSYKNTEAF
TRBV5-8,-,-,TRBJ2-6,ASNRVGGANVLT
TRBV7-6,-,-,TRBJ2-7,ASSLAPGAYEQY
TRBV18,few,TRBD2,TRBJ2-5,ASSPRTSGSGETQY
TRBV19,-,-,TRBJ2-2,ASGTIGGRNTGELF
TRBV21-1,few,-,TRBJ2-3,ASSPSGRGGNTDTQY
TRBV5-1,-,TRBD2,TRBJ2-5,ASSLRLAEIQETQY
TRBV6-2/TRBV6-3,few,TRBD2,TRBJ2-3,ASSYLGLAGDRGTQY
TRBV10-3,-,-,TRBJ2-1,AISAPGDEQF
TRBV28,few,TRBD2,TRBJ2-1,ASRVTSGRREQF
TRBV3-1/TRBV3-2,-,TRBD1,TRBJ1-5,ASSLGQGANQPQH
TRBV9,once,-,TRBJ2-4,ASSVDSLGLAKNIQY
TRBV5-1,-,TRBD2,TRBJ2-2,ASSRRLAGVGELF
TRBV4-2,-,-,TRBJ2-2,ASSQDGGSGELF
TRBV7-8,-,TRBD2,TRBJ2-7,ASSLGGPGGISEQY
TRBV5-2,-,-,TRBJ2-7,ASNPPSDYRITSGRALLSYEQY
TRBV18,-,-,TRBJ1-2,ASSPDSYGYT
TRBV2,-,-,TRBJ1-4,ASSSIRATNEKLF
TRBV18,few,TRBD1,TRBJ1-1,ASSQVGGSTEAF
TRBV29-1,-,TRBD2,TRBJ2-1,SVASGSNEQF
TRBV9,-,-,TRBJ1-1,ASSVSGEVTEAF
TRBV12-5,-,-,TRBJ2-2,ASGLWASGELF
TRBV5-1,few,-,TRBJ2-5,ASSLGAGFQETQY
TRBV27,-,-,TRBJ2-4,ASSLSRGVGNIQY
TRBV7-8,-,TRBD1,TRBJ1-6,ASSRNRLTGRESPLH
TRBV27,-,TRBD2,TRBJ2-7,ASSLYSAGVSYEQY
TRBV4-1,few,-,TRBJ1-4,ASSRGQLDEKLF
TRBV12-5,-,TRBD1,TRBJ1-4,ASGFGTETGATNEKLF
TRBV7-6,-,-,TRBJ2-7,ASSLGGGAGDEQY
TRBV19,-,TRBD1,TRBJ2-7,ASSIKTGALGEQY
TRBV6-2/TRBV6-3,-,TRBD1,TRBJ2-1,ASSYPRTGSDEQF
TRBV9,once,TRBD1,TRBJ1-6,ASSPGQGPNSPLH
TRBV5-1,once,-,TRBJ2-5,ASSFGRGPQETQY
TRBV27,-,TRBD1,TRBJ1-2,ASTTARDRVSGGYT
TRBV29-1,-,-,TRBJ2-3,SVAEGVDTQY
TRBV18,once,-,TRBJ2-7,ASSPPPGSDEQY
TRBV29-1,-,TRBD2,TRBJ2-1,SVEAGTSAFSYNEQF
TRBV13,many,TRBD2,TRBJ2-5,ASLRTSGGQETQY